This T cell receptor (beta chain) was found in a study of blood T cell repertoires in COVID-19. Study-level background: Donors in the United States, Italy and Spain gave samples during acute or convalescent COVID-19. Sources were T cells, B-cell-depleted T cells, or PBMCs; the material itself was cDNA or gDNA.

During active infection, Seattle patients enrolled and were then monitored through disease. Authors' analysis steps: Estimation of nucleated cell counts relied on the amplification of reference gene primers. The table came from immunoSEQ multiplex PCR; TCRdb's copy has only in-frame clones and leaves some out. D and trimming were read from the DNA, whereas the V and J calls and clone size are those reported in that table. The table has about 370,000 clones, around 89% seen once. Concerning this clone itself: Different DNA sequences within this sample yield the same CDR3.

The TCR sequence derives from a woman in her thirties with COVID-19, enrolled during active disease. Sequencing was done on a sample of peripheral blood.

The CDR3 DNA reads as TGTGCCAGCAGTTTATCAGCCGGGTCCGGCTACACCTTC. Protein sequence: CASSLSAGSGYTF. The chain couples TRBV27 to TRBJ1-2; no definite D call. CDR1 and CDR2 (germline): MNHEY, SMNVEV (reference sequence). CDR3 length: 13 residues. V gave up 0 bases and J gave up 8 bases, with 10 bases separating them.